The rows below give T cell receptor beta chains drawn from one sample of a study of early T cells in non-severe SARS-CoV-2 infection. TCRdb reanalysed the 5' RACE reads using MiXCR and keeps one entry per CDR3 protein. Of about 83,000 distinct CDR3 sequences listed, roughly an eighth are singletons. Sequenced material: whole blood. The receptors derive from an adult who was a healthcare worker with PCR-confirmed SARS-CoV-2 infection or an uninfected control (not recorded which). Both conserved end residues are trimmed from each CDR3. Where a row states a size, it is once, few, many or the class of an expanded clone; other rows omit it.

abundance: .
j_gene: TRBJ1-5
v_gene: TRBV20-1
CDR3aa: SAPPAGAGNNQPQH

abundance: .
j_gene: TRBJ1-1
v_gene: TRBV4-1
CDR3aa: PSSQEGAEAF

abundance: few
j_gene: TRBJ2-3
v_gene: TRBV2
CDR3aa: ASSPGLGDTQY

abundance: few
j_gene: TRBJ1-3
v_gene: TRBV5-1
CDR3aa: ASSLGTDAGNTIY

abundance: .
j_gene: TRBJ2-1
v_gene: TRBV20-1
CDR3aa: SAAPGGTGLSYNEQF

abundance: many
j_gene: TRBJ2-3
v_gene: TRBV7-3
CDR3aa: ASSLDRVTQY

abundance: .
j_gene: TRBJ2-5
v_gene: TRBV29-1
CDR3aa: SVEAGRGETQY

abundance: .
j_gene: TRBJ2-5
v_gene: TRBV7-9
CDR3aa: ASSLGQVETQY

abundance: few
j_gene: TRBJ2-3
v_gene: TRBV27
CDR3aa: ASSLWTSGTSTDTQY

abundance: few
j_gene: TRBJ2-7
v_gene: TRBV6-2/TRBV6-3
CDR3aa: ASSYSRLEQY

abundance: few
j_gene: TRBJ2-7
v_gene: TRBV5-1
CDR3aa: ASSFQAGATYEQY

abundance: many
j_gene: TRBJ2-3
v_gene: TRBV10-3
CDR3aa: AISDPSRGQEDTQY

abundance: few
j_gene: TRBJ2-7
v_gene: TRBV24-1
CDR3aa: ATSDSGPTYEQY

abundance: many
j_gene: TRBJ1-1
v_gene: TRBV5-1
CDR3aa: ASSLGWGRGNTEAF

abundance: .
j_gene: TRBJ2-7
v_gene: TRBV20-1
CDR3aa: SADQGLTYEQY

abundance: .
j_gene: TRBJ2-1
v_gene: TRBV6-1
CDR3aa: ASSEVLYNEQF

abundance: .
j_gene: TRBJ1-2
v_gene: TRBV7-9
CDR3aa: ASSLVGDHT

abundance: few
j_gene: TRBJ1-1
v_gene: TRBV20-1
CDR3aa: SAQFAMNTEAF

abundance: many
j_gene: TRBJ2-4
v_gene: TRBV29-1
CDR3aa: SVEGVVGNIQY

abundance: few
j_gene: TRBJ2-2
v_gene: TRBV2
CDR3aa: ASRKRENTGELF

abundance: many
j_gene: TRBJ2-3
v_gene: TRBV11-2
CDR3aa: ASSLRPPPRTDTQY

abundance: once
j_gene: TRBJ2-5
v_gene: TRBV30
CDR3aa: AWSASNGETQY

abundance: many
j_gene: TRBJ2-5
v_gene: TRBV6-2/TRBV6-3
CDR3aa: ASSYSALADLSGQETQY

abundance: few
j_gene: TRBJ2-1
v_gene: TRBV7-9
CDR3aa: ASSLADRGLNEQF

abundance: few
j_gene: TRBJ2-7
v_gene: TRBV7-2
CDR3aa: ASSSPTSGTYEQY

abundance: many
j_gene: TRBJ2-3
v_gene: TRBV2
CDR3aa: ASSDGLAGGLDTQY

abundance: .
j_gene: TRBJ2-7
v_gene: TRBV30
CDR3aa: AWSVGSIIRQY

abundance: .
j_gene: TRBJ1-1
v_gene: TRBV9
CDR3aa: ASSGTVSGPAF

abundance: few
j_gene: TRBJ1-1
v_gene: TRBV1
CDR3aa: TTGFGPEAF

abundance: .
j_gene: TRBJ1-5
v_gene: TRBV4-2
CDR3aa: ASSQDLLTNQPQH

abundance: .
j_gene: TRBJ1-2
v_gene: TRBV4-2
CDR3aa: ASSQGSGAGGYT

abundance: .
j_gene: TRBJ2-3
v_gene: TRBV11-2
CDR3aa: ASSLGGGTFGDTQY

abundance: .
j_gene: TRBJ2-7
v_gene: TRBV4-1
CDR3aa: ASSLDYAYEQY

abundance: .
j_gene: TRBJ2-7
v_gene: TRBV10-3
CDR3aa: AISDNTEGAYEQY

abundance: .
j_gene: TRBJ1-3
v_gene: TRBV19
CDR3aa: ASRGLGNTIY

abundance: few
j_gene: TRBJ1-2
v_gene: TRBV4-3
CDR3aa: ASSLDLSLYGYT

abundance: few
j_gene: TRBJ2-7
v_gene: TRBV5-4
CDR3aa: ASSPAGTGAYEQY